The clone carrying this T cell receptor beta chain was recorded many times. Sequencing libraries for TCR beta were prepared with iRepertoire HTBI primers and Arm-PCR of CDR3 regions. One entry per CDR3 protein, called by TCRdb with MiXCR from the multiplex PCR reads. Of about 290,000 distinct CDR3 sequences detected, 22% appear once; the ten largest clones hold 45% to 70%. The CDR3 loop spans 15 amino acids. V lost 5 bases, J lost 4 bases, and 3 bases stayed unmatched. Per germline, CDR1 SEHNR and CDR2 FQNEAQ (reference sequence). The time point: persistent/refractory GD, antithyroid drugs over 5 years with positive TRAb. The TCR library was made from RNA that had been extracted from PBMCs in TRIzol. This record comes from a study of regulatory T cells in long-lasting Graves disease.

The chain combines TRBV7-9 with TRBJ2-5, with 14 nucleotides matching TRBD2. Source: peripheral blood mononuclear cells (PBMCs), taken when the disease was refractory, from a patient treated with antithyroid drugs. The clonotype comes from a female donor with Graves disease. The CDR3 region has the DNA TGTGCCAGCAGCGCGGGACTAGCGGGAGCAGAGACCCAGTACTTC. Its protein is CASSAGLAGAETQYF.